The 16 T cell receptor beta chains listed next were all sequenced from one sample in a study of PD-1 blockade in classical Hodgkin lymphoma. The time point was: newly diagnosed, previously untreated cHL patient sample. Here immunoSEQ multiplex PCR was the method, and the copy in TCRdb shows in-frame clones only, minus some. The sample contains roughly 34,000 clones, 85% to 95% of which appear only once. The sequenced material came from peripheral blood mononuclear cells (PBMCs). The source of these receptors is a human donor with classical Hodgkin lymphoma.

The chain recombines TRBV2 with TRBJ1-5; weak D call: TRBD1 (6 bases). The CDR3 has 13 amino acids. V dropped 1 base and J dropped 7 bases, with 8 bases sitting between them. Germline V gives CDR1 SNHLY, CDR2 FYNNEI. CDR3 sequence reads: CASSEDREQPQHF. CDR3 in DNA: TGTGCCAGCAGTGAAGACAGGGAACAGCCCCAGCATTTT.

The chain joins TRBV29-1 to TRBJ2-7, with TRBD1 matching over 8 bases. Germline CDR1 is SQVTM and CDR2 is ANQGSEA. CDR3 length: 11 residues. V was pared by 7 bases and J by 5 bases, with 4 bases of the junction left unmatched. The CDR3 reads CSGLQGDEQYF. The CDR3 DNA is TGCAGCGGACTACAGGGGGACGAGCAGTACTTC.

V gene TRBV6-6 combines with J gene TRBJ1-1; no definite D call. Trimming left V 0 bases short and J 0 bases short, with 11 bases between. The CDR3 sequence is 16 residues long. From germline, CDR1 is MNHNY and CDR2 SVGAGI (reference sequence). The CDR3 nucleotides read TGTGCCAGCAGTTACTCCATTTGGGAAATGAACACTGAAGCTTTCTTT. Its translation: CASSYSIWEMNTEAFF.

The genes are TRBV6-5 and TRBJ2-5, with a possible D match to TRBD2 (6 bases). The CDR3 covers 14 residues. Germline CDR1 is MNHEY and CDR2 is SVGAGI. The V gene lost 7 bases and the J gene lost 4 bases, with 16 bases spanning the gap. The CDR3 DNA sequence: TGTGCCAGCAATAGGGCAGGGAGGCCAGAGACCCAGTACTTC. Residues: CASNRAGRPETQYF.

The count of this clone is one. The chain joins TRBV30 to TRBJ2-4, with 7 nucleotides matching TRBD1. Germline trimming cut 2 bases from V and 8 bases from J; bases unmatched to any gene: 9. CDR1 GTSNPN and CDR2 SVGIG come from the germline V gene (reference sequence). CDR3 length equals 14 residues. CDR3 amino acids: CAWSKSGTADIQYF. The DNA for the CDR3 is TGTGCCTGGAGTAAATCCGGGACAGCGGACATTCAGTACTTC.

The chain couples TRBV19 to TRBJ2-1, with 7 bases identical to TRBD2. Germline values: CDR1 LNHDA, CDR2 SQIVND (reference sequence). The CDR3 covers 15 residues. Unmatched junction bases numbered 5, after V lost 4 bases and J lost 2 bases. CDR3 loop: CASSRSSGAYNEQFF. For the CDR3, the DNA is TGTGCCAGTAGTAGGTCTAGCGGAGCCTACAATGAGCAGTTCTTC.

The rearrangement joins TRBV7-6 to TRBJ1-2; D unresolved. The CDR3 contains 14 residues. The germline CDR1 and CDR2 sequences are SGHVS and FNYEAQ. The V end was cut by 1 base, the J end by 8 bases, with 14 bases between. The CDR3 sequence: CASSLGGVAAGYTF. Here the CDR3 DNA reads TGTGCCAGCAGCTTAGGTGGAGTAGCTGCAGGCTACACCTTC.

Here the CDR3 reads CAWSRAGNTIYF. The CDR3 DNA reads as TGTGCCTGGAGCAGGGCTGGAAACACCATATATTTT. The rearrangement joins TRBV30 to TRBJ1-3; D is perhaps TRBD1 (5 bases). Trimming took 3 bases from V and 2 from J, leaving 5 bases between them. Per the germline V gene, CDR1 is GTSNPN and CDR2 is SVGIG (reference sequence). The CDR3 loop spans 12 amino acids.

This chain connects TRBV6-1 to TRBJ2-2, with TRBD1 as a possible D gene (6 bases). CDR1 is MNHNS, CDR2 SASEGT, per germline. This CDR3 spans 13 amino acids. The V gene lost 6 bases and the J gene lost 5 bases, with 10 bases spanning the gap. CDR3 in DNA: TGTGCCAGCAGCAGGGGTGAGACCGGGGAGCTGTTTTTT. Amino acids: CASSRGETGELFF.

The chain combines TRBV9 with TRBJ2-5, with 13 bases fitting TRBD2. Germline loops: CDR1 SGDLS, CDR2 YYNGEE. The CDR3 is 18 amino acids. The J segment lost 5 bases and the V segment lost 3 bases, leaving 13 bases of the junction unmatched. Written as DNA, the CDR3 is TGTGCCAGCAGCGGTGGACTAGCGGGGGTTTCCTTTCACGAGACCCAGTACTTC. Its protein is CASSGGLAGVSFHETQYF.

The CDR3 spells CAWTRGSTTDTQYF. The DNA of the CDR3 is TGTGCCTGGACTAGGGGGAGTACTACAGATACGCAGTATTTT. The chain has TRBV30 and TRBJ2-3, with D possibly matching TRBD1 (6 bases). CDR3 length equals 14 residues. CDR1 is GTSNPN, CDR2 SVGIG, per germline (reference sequence). The V end was cut by 4 bases, the J end by 3 bases, with 14 bases between.

This chain connects TRBV28 to TRBJ1-2; D gene uncertain. CDR1 MDHEN and CDR2 SYDVKM come from the germline V gene. This CDR3 spans 12 amino acids. V lost 6 bases and J lost 2, with 7 bases in between. The CDR3 DNA follows: TGTGCCAGCAGGTTACCGAACTATGGCTACACCTTC. Translating gives CASRLPNYGYTF.

The chain recombines TRBV7-2 with TRBJ1-3; TRBD1 agrees at 8 bases. The V and J ends lost 1 base and 4 bases, in that order; junction bases with no gene match: 9. The CDR3 runs 17 residues. CDR1 SGHTA and CDR2 FQGNSA come from the germline V gene. This chain's CDR3 is CASSLVPTGGLGNTIYF. CDR3 DNA: TGTGCCAGCAGCTTAGTTCCCACAGGGGGGTTGGGAAACACCATATATTTT.

The gene calls are TRBV7-9 and TRBJ1-1; D gene ambiguous. The CDR3 runs to 9 residues. Germline-derived CDR1 and CDR2 are SEHNR and FQNEAQ (reference sequence). The V end lost 7 bases, the J end lost 6 bases, and 3 bases lay between the germline ends. CDR3 DNA: TGTGCCAGCAAGGCTGAAGCTTTCTTT. Translating it yields CASKAEAFF.

The CDR3 region is CASSPEQFF. The CDR3 DNA reads TGTGCCAGCAGCCCCGAGCAGTTCTTC. This chain uses TRBV9 with TRBJ2-1, with D hard to call. V shed 4 bases and J shed 10 bases, with 3 bases lying between them. The CDR3 covers 9 residues. The germline V gene encodes CDR1 SGDLS and CDR2 YYNGEE.

The V call is TRBV19, the J call TRBJ2-3, with 10 bases matching TRBD1. The CDR3 extends over 14 amino acids. CDR1 and CDR2 from the germline V gene are LNHDA and SQIVND (reference sequence). The trim removed 9 bases at V and 3 bases at J, leaving 6 bases unmatched. This CDR3 reads CASTTGGGTDTQYF. CDR3 sequence (DNA): TGTGCCAGCACGACAGGGGGCGGGACAGATACGCAGTATTTT.